The 14 T cell receptor beta chains below were found in one sample sequenced in a study of spatial heterogeneity in lung cancer. Findings and limits, study-wide: Higher tumor mutation counts went along with higher counts of expanded intratumoral alpha and beta TCRs.

What these receptors recognize is not known. The time point is: sample taken at primary tumor resection. TCRdb reprocessed the 5' RACE reads with MiXCR, giving one entry per CDR3 protein. This sample has 2,500 to 3,500 distinct CDR3 sequences, with 15% to 20% found just once. The source material was lung tumor tissue, sampled at surgery. These TCRs come from a male donor with early-stage non-small cell lung cancer.

This clonotype was observed many times. Since the library was made to target alpha chains, this beta chain is a stray read and its abundance is not meaningful. The chain carries TRBV10-1 and TRBJ2-3; no clear D. From germline, CDR1 is WNHNN and CDR2 SYGVQD (reference sequence). Trimming removed 6 bases from V and 0 bases from J, with 4 bases in between. This CDR3 has 12 amino acids. The CDR3 sequence is CASSFSTDTQYF. CDR3 DNA: TGCGCCAGCAGCTTTAGCACAGATACGCAGTATTTT.

In its sample, this clonotype ranks as medium-sized. This beta chain is an off-target read within a library intended for alpha chains, so its frequency means little. This chain connects TRBV29-1 to TRBJ2-5, with TRBD2 identical over 10 bases. CDR1 is SQVTM, CDR2 ANQGSEA, per germline. After removal of 2 bases from V and 5 bases from J, the junction contained 2 bases not matched to a gene. The CDR3 has 13 residues. This CDR3 is CSVEMGLAETQYF. As DNA, the CDR3 is TGCAGCGTTGAAATGGGACTAGCGGAGACCCAGTACTTC.

Relative to its sample, this clonotype is medium-sized. A library made for alpha chains picked up this beta chain off target, so its size means little. V and J are TRBV24-1 and TRBJ2-1, with a tentative D call TRBD1 (6 bases). Trimming took 3 bases from V and 0 from J, leaving 20 bases between them. This CDR3 comprises 19 residues. Germline CDR1 and CDR2: KGHDR and SFDVKD. The CDR3 spells CATSDRLGVGTSSYNEQFF. In DNA form, the CDR3 reads TGTGCCACCAGTGATCGCCTGGGGGTGGGGACAAGCTCCTACAATGAGCAGTTCTTC.

This clonotype is labeled medium-sized. This beta chain is a stray read from a library made for alpha chains; its abundance is not meaningful. The rearrangement joins TRBV20-1 to TRBJ2-5; 9 bases map to TRBD2. Trimming cost V 4 bases and J 4 bases; bases outside gene matches: 4. Germline lookup yields CDR1 DFQATT and CDR2 SNEGSKA (reference sequence). The CDR3 runs to 13 residues. CDR3 amino acids: CSAMGLAGETQYF. The CDR3 bases are TGCAGTGCTATGGGACTAGCCGGAGAGACCCAGTACTTC.

For this clonotype: Since the library was made to target alpha chains, this beta chain is a stray read and its abundance is not meaningful. The chain uses TRBV12-3 or TRBV12-4 and TRBJ2-5; TRBD1 aligns across 9 bases. The CDR3 spans 15 residues. J was trimmed by 1 base and V by 4 bases; bases with no gene match: 4. CDR3 bases: TGTGCCAGCAGTTCCATGGGACAGGGCCAAGAGACCCAGTACTTC. It yields the protein CASSSMGQGQETQYF.

Within the sample, this clonotype is medium-sized (0.01 to 0.1%). As an off-target read in a library built for alpha chains, this beta chain has a frequency of little significance. J is TRBJ2-7 and V is TRBV30; the D is unclear. Germline V gene lookup returns CDR1 GTSNPN and CDR2 SVGIG (reference sequence). This CDR3 contains 11 residues. The V and J ends lost 2 bases and 7 bases respectively, with 9 bases between them. This chain's CDR3 is CAWSLGREQYF. DNA for the CDR3: TGTGCCTGGAGTCTTGGCCGGGAGCAGTACTTC.

A note on this clonotype: As an off-target read in a library built for alpha chains, this beta chain has a frequency of little significance. The rearrangement joins TRBV6-2 or TRBV6-3 to TRBJ2-1; 7 nucleotides agree with TRBD1. The CDR3 is 13 residues long. Germline lookup yields CDR1 MNHEY and CDR2 SVGEGT. The V gene end was trimmed by 6 bases and the J gene end by 4 bases; junction bases not matched to a gene: 3. In DNA form, the CDR3 reads TGTGCCAGCAGAACAGGGGCTTACAATGAGCAGTTCTTC. This sequence encodes CASRTGAYNEQFF.

On this clonotype: The library was built for alpha chains, so this beta chain is an off-target read and its size means little. This chain links TRBV5-1 with TRBJ1-1; a weak D match, TRBD1 (5 bases). Trimming left V 4 bases short and J 11 bases short, with 15 bases between. The germline V gene has CDR1 SGHRS and CDR2 YFSETQ. The CDR3 spans 12 residues. The CDR3 here is CASSKDIESAFF. In DNA form, the CDR3 reads TGCGCCAGCAGCAAGGACATTGAGTCGGCTTTCTTT.

Points on this clonotype: This beta chain was picked up by a library intended for alpha chains and is off target, so its count carries little meaning. The chain uses TRBV11-2 and TRBJ1-6; D not resolved. The CDR3 spans 13 residues. CDR1 is SGHAT and CDR2 is FQNNGV in the germline V gene. The V and J ends lost 8 bases and 8 bases respectively, with 13 bases between them. The CDR3 here is CASSRFRDSPLHF. The CDR3 nucleotides are TGTGCCAGCTCCCGATTCCGGGATTCACCCCTCCACTTT.

In this sample, this clonotype turned up a few times. This beta chain represents an off-target read in a library built for alpha chains; its size is of limited meaning. The V call is TRBV29-1, the J call TRBJ2-1; a possible D gene is TRBD1 (6 bases). The ends were cut back, 5 bases at V and 5 bases at J, with 13 bases in the middle. The germline gives CDR1 SQVTM, CDR2 ANQGSEA. This CDR3 comprises 13 residues. Written as DNA, the CDR3 is TGCAGCGTTCCCAGGGGAAGAGACAATGAGCAGTTCTTC. Its translation: CSVPRGRDNEQFF.

This clonotype is labeled as medium-sized (0.01 to 0.1%). This beta chain is a stray sequence in a library constructed for alpha chains; its clone size is not meaningful. J is TRBJ2-2 and V is TRBV7-3; a weak D match, TRBD1 (6 bases). CDR1 and CDR2 (germline): SGHTA, FQGTGA. The CDR3 contains 16 residues. V gave up 1 base and J gave up 3 bases, with 12 bases separating them. For the CDR3, the DNA is TGTGCCAGCAGCTTAAATATGGGGGCGGACACCGGGGAGCTGTTTTTT. It codes for CASSLNMGADTGELFF.

In this sample, this clonotype is large. A library made for alpha chains picked up this beta chain off target, so its size means little. The rearrangement uses TRBV12-3 or TRBV12-4 and TRBJ2-5; tentative D call: TRBD1 (5 bases). This CDR3 is built from 13 residues. With 7 bases removed from V and 3 bases from J, the gap between germline ends came to 12 bases. The CDR3 here is CASTMKGKETQYF. CDR3 DNA: TGTGCCAGCACCATGAAGGGGAAAGAGACCCAGTACTTC.

This clonotype was observed at least ten times. This beta chain lies outside the target of a library built for alpha chains; its clone size means little. The chain employs TRBV2 and TRBJ2-7, with TRBD2 identical over 12 bases. This CDR3 is built from 13 residues. Trimming removed 9 bases from V and 1 base from J; junction bases left unmatched: 1. Germline V gene sequence: CDR1 SNHLY, CDR2 FYNNEI. CDR3 amino acids: CASTSGGSYEQYF. DNA for the CDR3: TGTGCCAGTACTAGCGGGGGGTCCTACGAGCAGTACTTC.

By sample fraction, this clonotype is medium-sized (0.01 to 0.1%). This beta chain represents an off-target read in a library built for alpha chains; its size is of limited meaning. This rearrangement joins TRBV29-1 to TRBJ2-3, with unresolved D. Germline CDR1 SQVTM, CDR2 ANQGSEA. This CDR3 comprises 13 residues. Trimming left V 4 bases short and J 0 bases short, with 8 bases between. This chain's CDR3 is CSVGQQSTDTQYF. CDR3 nucleotide sequence: TGCAGCGTTGGGCAACAAAGCACAGATACGCAGTATTTT.